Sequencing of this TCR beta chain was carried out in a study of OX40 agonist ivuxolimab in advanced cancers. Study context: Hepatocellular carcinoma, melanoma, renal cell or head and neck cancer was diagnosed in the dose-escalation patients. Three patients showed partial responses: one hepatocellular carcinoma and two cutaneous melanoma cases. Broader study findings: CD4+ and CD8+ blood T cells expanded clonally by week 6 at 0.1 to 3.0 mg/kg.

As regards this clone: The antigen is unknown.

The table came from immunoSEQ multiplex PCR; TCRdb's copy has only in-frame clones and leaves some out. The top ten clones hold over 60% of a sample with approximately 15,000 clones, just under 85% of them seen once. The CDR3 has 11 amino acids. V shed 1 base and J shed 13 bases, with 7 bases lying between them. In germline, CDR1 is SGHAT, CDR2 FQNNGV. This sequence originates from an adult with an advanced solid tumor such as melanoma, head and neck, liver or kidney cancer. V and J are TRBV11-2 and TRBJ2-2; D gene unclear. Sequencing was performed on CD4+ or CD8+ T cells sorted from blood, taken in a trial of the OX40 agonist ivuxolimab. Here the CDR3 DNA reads TGTGCCAGCAGCTTAGGGCCCGGGCTGTTTTTT. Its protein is CASSLGPGLFF.